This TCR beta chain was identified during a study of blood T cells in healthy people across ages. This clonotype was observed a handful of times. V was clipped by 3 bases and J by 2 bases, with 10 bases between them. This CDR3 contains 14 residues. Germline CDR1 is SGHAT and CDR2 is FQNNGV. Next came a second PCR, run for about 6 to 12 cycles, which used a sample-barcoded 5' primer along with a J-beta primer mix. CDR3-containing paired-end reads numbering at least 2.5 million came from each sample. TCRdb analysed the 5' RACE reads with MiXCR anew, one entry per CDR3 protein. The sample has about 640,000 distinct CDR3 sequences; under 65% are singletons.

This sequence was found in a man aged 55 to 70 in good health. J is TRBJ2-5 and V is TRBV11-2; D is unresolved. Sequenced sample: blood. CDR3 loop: CASSLTGKQETQYF. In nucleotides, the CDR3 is TGTGCCAGCAGCTTGACCGGCAAGCAAGAGACCCAGTACTTC.